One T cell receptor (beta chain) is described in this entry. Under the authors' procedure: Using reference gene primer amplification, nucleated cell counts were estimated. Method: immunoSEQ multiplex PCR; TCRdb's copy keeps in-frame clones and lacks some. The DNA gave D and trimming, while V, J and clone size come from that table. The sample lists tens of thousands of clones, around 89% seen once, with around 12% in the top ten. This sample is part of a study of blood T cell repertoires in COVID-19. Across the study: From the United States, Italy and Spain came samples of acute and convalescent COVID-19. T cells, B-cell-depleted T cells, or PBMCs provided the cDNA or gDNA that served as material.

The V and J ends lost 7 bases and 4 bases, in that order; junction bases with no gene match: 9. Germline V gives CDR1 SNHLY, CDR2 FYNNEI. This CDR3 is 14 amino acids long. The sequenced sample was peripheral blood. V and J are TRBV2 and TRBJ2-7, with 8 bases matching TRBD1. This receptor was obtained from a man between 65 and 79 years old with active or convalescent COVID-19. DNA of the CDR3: TGTGCCAGCATCCCCCAGGGGGCCGGTTACGAGCAGTACTTC. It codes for CASIPQGAGYEQYF.